This entry features one T cell receptor (beta chain) sequence. The germline CDR1 and CDR2 sequences are SGHNT and YYREEE (reference sequence). V dropped 0 bases and J dropped 4; count of bases not matched to a gene: 1. The CDR3 loop spans 14 amino acids. This entry belongs to a study of T cell changes during pregnancy in multiple sclerosis. Sequencing was performed with immunoSEQ multiplex PCR; in TCRdb, only in-frame clones are kept and a portion is missing. The data hold 47,000 or so clones, with about 90% observed a single time. The sequence derives from a female donor with multiple sclerosis, enrolled in a pregnancy study. V is TRBV5-4 and J is TRBJ1-3, with 7 nucleotides matching TRBD1. The material was peripheral blood, obtained in the first trimester of pregnancy. The CDR3 DNA reads as TGTGCCAGCAGCTTGGACAGGGGAGGAAACACCATATATTTT. It is translated as CASSLDRGGNTIYF. The complete variable domain, with remaining parts taken from reference TRBV5-4 and TRBJ1-3, reads ETGVTQSPTHLIKTRGQQVTLRCSSQSGHNTVSWYQQALGQGPQFIFQYYREEENGRGNFPPRFSGLQFPNYSSELNVNALELDDSALYLCASSLDRGGNTIYFGEGSWLTVV.